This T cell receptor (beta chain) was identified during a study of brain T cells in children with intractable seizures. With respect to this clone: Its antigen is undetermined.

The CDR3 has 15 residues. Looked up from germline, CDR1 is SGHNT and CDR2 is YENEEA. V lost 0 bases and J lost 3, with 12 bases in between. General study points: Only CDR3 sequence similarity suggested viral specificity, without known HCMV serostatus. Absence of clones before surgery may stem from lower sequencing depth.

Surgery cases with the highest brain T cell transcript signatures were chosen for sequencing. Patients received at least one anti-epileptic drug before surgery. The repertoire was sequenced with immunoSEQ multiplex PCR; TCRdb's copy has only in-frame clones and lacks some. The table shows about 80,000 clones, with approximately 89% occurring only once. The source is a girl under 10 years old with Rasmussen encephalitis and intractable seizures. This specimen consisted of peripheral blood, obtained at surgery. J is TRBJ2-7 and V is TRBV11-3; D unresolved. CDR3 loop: CASSLEATSGYEQYF. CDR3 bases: TGTGCCAGCAGCTTAGAGGCGACCTCAGGCTACGAGCAGTACTTC.